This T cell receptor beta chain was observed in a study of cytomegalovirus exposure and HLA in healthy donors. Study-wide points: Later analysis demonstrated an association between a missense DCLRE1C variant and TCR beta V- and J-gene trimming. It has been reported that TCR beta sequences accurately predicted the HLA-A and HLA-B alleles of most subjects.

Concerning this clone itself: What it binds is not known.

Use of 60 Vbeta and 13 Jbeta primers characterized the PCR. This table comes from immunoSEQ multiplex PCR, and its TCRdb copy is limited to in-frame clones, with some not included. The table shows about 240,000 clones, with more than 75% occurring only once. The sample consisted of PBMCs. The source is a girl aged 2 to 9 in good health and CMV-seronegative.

CDR3 sequence: CASSLGAGSSYNEQFF. The CDR3 DNA reads TGCGCCAGCAGCTTGGGTGCGGGGAGCTCCTACAATGAGCAGTTCTTC. V usage is TRBV5-1 and J usage is TRBJ2-1, with D tentatively TRBD2 (6 bases). This CDR3 has 16 amino acids. Germline V gene sequence: CDR1 SGHRS, CDR2 YFSETQ. The ends were cut back, 0 bases at V and 0 bases at J, with 10 bases in the middle.